This T cell receptor (beta chain) is from a study of CD8+CD57+ T cells in acquired aplastic anemia. The CDR3 has 15 amino acids. CDR1 SGHTA and CDR2 FQGNSA come from the germline V gene. Trimming pared 5 bases from V and 2 bases from J, leaving 16 bases between. Profiles of TCR beta VDJ and CDR3 were generated from a genomic DNA template. TCRdb passed the reads through MiXCR, listing each CDR3 protein once. This sample yields 33,000 or so distinct CDR3 sequences, of which approximately 73% are seen a single time; approximately 24% belongs to the top ten. The sample was sorted CD4+, CD8+, or CD8+CD57+ T cells (not recorded which) from PBMCs. The genes are TRBV7-2 and TRBJ2-7, with D maybe TRBD1 (6 bases). The TCR originated in a human donor in good health, serving as a control. In DNA form, the CDR3 reads TGTGCCAGCAGCCTACGACAGGTACTTGCCTACGAGCAGTACTTC. Its protein is CASSLRQVLAYEQYF.